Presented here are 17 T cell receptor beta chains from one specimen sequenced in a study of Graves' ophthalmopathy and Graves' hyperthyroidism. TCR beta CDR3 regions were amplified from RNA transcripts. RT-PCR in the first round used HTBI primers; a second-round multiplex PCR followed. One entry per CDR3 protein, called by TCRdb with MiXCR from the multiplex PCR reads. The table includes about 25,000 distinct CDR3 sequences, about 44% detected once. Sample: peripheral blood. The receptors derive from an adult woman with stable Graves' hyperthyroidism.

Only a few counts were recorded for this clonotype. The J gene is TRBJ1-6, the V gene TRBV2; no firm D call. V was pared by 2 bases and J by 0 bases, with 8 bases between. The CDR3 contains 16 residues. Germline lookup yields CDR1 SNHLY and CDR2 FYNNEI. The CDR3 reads CASSEMGSSYNSPLHF. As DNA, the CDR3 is TGTGCCAGCAGTGAAATGGGAAGCTCCTATAATTCACCCCTCCACTTT.

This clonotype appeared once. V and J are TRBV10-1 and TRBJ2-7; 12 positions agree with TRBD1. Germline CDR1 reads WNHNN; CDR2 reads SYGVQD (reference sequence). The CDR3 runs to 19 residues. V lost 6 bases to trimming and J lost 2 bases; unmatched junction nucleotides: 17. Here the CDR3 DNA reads TGCGCCAGCAGGCCGGGACAGGGGGCTCTAGCGGGAATTACCTACGAGCAGTACTTC. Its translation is CASRPGQGALAGITYEQYF.

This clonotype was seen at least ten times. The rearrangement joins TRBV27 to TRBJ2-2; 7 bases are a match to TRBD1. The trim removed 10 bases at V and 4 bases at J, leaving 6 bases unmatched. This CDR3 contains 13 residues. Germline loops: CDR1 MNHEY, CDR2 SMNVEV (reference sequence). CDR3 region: CAIATGTTGELFF. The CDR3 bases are TGTGCCATCGCGACAGGGACCACCGGGGAGCTGTTTTTT.

This CDR3 reads CSATGTTDTQYF. The CDR3 region has the DNA TGCAGTGCCACCGGGACCACAGATACGCAGTATTTT. V gene TRBV20-1 combines with J gene TRBJ2-3; D could derive from TRBD1 or TRBD2 (5 bases each). Looked up from germline, CDR1 is DFQATT and CDR2 is SNEGSKA (reference sequence). Trimming took 6 bases from V and 2 from J, leaving 9 bases between them. The CDR3 consists of 12 residues.

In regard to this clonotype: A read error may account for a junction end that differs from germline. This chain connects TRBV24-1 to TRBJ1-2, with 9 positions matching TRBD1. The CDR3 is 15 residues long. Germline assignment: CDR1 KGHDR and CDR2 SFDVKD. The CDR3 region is CSAREGTGRVVGYTF. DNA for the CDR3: TGCAGTGCTAGAGAAGGGACAGGGCGTGTGGTTGGCTACACCTTC.

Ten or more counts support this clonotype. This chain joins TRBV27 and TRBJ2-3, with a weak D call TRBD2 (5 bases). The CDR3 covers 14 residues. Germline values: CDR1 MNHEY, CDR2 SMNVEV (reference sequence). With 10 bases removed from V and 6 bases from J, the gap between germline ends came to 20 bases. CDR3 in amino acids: CATRRTGGLDTQYF. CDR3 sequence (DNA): TGTGCCACCAGACGGACTGGCGGGCTGGATACGCAGTATTTT.

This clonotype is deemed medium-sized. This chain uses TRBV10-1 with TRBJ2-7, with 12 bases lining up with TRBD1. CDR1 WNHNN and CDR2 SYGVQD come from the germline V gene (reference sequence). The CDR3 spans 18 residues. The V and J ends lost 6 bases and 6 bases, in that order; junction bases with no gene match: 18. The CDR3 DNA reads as TGCGCCAGCAGGCCGGGACAGGGGGCTCTAGCGGGACACTTCGAGCAGTACTTC. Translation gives CASRPGQGALAGHFEQYF.

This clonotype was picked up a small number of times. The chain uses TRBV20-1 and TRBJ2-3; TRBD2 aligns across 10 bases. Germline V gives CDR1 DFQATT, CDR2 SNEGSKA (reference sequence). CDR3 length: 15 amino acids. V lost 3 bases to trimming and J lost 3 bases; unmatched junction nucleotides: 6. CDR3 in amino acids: CSASASGSGTDTQYF. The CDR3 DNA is TGCAGTGCTAGCGCTAGCGGGAGCGGGACAGATACGCAGTATTTT.

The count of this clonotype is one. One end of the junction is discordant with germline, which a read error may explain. This CDR3 reads CSASTSGRALQSGDTIYF. The CDR3 bases are TGCAGTGCTAGCACTAGCGGGAGGGCCTTACAAAGTGGAGACACCATATATTTT. The chain joins TRBV20-1 to TRBJ1-3, with unresolved D. Per germline, CDR1 DFQATT and CDR2 SNEGSKA (reference sequence). This CDR3 is built from 18 residues.

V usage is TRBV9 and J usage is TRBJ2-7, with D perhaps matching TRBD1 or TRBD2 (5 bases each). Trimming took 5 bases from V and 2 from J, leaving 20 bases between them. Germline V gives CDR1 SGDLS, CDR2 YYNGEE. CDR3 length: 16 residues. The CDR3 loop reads CASSARGTGLTYEQYF. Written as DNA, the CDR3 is TGTGCCAGCAGTGCTAGAGGGACGGGGCTTACCTACGAGCAGTACTTC.

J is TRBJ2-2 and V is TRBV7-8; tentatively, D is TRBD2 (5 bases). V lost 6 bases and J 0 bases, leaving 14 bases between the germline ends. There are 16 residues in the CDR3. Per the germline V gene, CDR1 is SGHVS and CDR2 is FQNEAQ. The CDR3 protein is CASSLWEPPNTGELFF. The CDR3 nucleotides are TGTGCCAGCAGTTTATGGGAGCCGCCGAACACCGGGGAGCTGTTTTTT.

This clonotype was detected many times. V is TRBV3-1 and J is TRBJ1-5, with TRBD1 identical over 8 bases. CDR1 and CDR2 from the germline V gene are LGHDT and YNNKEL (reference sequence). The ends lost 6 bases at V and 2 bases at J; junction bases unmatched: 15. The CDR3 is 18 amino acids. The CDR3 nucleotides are TGTGCCAGCAGTCCCGGGACAGGCAGATACAGCCGCAATCAGCCCCAGCATTTT. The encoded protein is CASSPGTGRYSRNQPQHF.

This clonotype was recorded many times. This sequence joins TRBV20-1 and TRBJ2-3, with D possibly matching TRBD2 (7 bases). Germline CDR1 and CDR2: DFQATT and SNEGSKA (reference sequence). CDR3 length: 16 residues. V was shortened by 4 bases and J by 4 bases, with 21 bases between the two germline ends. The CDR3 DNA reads TGCAGTGCTACCCCCACTAGCGAGGGGGGTTCAGATACGCAGTATTTT. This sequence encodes CSATPTSEGGSDTQYF.

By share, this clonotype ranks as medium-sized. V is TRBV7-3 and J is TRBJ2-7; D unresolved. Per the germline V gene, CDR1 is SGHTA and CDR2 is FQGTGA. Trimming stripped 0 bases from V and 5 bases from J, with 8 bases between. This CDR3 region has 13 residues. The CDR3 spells CASSLTLGHEQYF. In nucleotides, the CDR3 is TGTGCCAGCAGCTTAACGCTCGGACACGAGCAGTACTTC.

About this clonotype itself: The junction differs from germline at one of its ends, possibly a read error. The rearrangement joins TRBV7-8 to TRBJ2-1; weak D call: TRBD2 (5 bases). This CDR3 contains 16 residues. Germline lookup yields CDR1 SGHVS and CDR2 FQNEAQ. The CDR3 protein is CAGSLARWERYNEQLF. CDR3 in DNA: TGTGCCGGCAGCTTAGCGAGGTGGGAGCGGTACAATGAGCAGCTCTTC. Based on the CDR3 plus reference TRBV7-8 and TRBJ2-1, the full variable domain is GAGVSQSPRYKVAKRGQDVALRCDPISGHVSLFWYQQALGQGPEFLTYFQNEAQLDKSGLPSDRFFAERPEGSVSTLKIQRTQQEDSAVYLCAGSLARWERYNEQLFGPGTRLTVL.

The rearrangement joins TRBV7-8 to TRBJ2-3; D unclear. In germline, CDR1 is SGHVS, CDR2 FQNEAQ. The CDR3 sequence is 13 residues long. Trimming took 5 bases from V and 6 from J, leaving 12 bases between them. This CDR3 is CASSPLEGDTQYF. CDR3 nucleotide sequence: TGTGCCAGCAGCCCTCTGGAAGGCGATACGCAGTATTTT.

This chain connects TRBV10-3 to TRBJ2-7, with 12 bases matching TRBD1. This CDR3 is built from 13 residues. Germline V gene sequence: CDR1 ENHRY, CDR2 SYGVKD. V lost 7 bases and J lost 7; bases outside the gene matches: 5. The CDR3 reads CAITRDRGREQYF. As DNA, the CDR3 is TGTGCCATCACCCGGGACAGGGGGCGGGAGCAGTACTTC.